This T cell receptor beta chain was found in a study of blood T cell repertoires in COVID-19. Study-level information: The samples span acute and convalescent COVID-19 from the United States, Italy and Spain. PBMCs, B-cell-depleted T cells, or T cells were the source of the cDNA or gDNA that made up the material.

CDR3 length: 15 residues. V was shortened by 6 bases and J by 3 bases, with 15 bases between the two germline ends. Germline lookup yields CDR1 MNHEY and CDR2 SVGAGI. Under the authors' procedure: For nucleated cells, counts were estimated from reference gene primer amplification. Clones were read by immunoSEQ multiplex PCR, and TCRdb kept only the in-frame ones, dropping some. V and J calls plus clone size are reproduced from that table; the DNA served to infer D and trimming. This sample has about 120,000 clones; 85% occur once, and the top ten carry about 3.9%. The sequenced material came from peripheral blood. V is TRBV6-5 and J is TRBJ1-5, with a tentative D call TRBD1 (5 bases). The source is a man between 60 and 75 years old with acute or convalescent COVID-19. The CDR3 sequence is CASRGGDGTNQPQHF. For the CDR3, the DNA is TGTGCCAGCAGGGGGGGGGACGGAACCAATCAGCCCCAGCATTTT.